This T cell receptor beta chain was found in a study of control samples from healthy donors and cancer patients. The assay was immunoSEQ multiplex PCR, and TCRdb's table has in-frame clones only and misses some. This sample has around 94,000 clones; more than 85% occur once, and the top ten carry about 1.5%. This CDR3 is built from 15 residues. V lost 0 bases and J lost 3, with 11 bases in between. Per germline, CDR1 SGHNT and CDR2 YYREEE (reference sequence). Sequencing input: blood. This chain links TRBV5-4 with TRBJ2-3, with D perhaps given as TRBD1 or TRBD2 (5 bases each). The source of this sequence is a woman aged 25 to 45 in good health. The CDR3 nucleotides are TGTGCCAGCAGCTTGGGGGGGAAAGGGACAGATACGCAGTATTTT. It specifies CASSLGGKGTDTQYF.